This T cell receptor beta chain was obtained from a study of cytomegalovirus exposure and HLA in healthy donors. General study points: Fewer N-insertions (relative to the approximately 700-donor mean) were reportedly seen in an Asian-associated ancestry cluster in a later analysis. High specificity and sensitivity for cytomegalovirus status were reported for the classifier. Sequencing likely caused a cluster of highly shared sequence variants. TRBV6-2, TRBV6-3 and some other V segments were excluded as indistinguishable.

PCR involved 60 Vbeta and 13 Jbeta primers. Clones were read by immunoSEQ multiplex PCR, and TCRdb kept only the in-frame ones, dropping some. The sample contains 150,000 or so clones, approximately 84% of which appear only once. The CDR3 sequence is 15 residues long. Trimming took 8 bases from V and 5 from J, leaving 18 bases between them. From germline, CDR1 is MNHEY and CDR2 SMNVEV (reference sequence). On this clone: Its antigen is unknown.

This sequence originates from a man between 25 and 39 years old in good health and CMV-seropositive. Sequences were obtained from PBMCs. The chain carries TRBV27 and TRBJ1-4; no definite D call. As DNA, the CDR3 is TGTGCCAGCCGCTCTCCCGGACTGGGAAATGAAAAACTGTTTTTT. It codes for CASRSPGLGNEKLFF. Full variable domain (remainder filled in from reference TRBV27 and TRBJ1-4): EAQVTQNPRYLITVTGKKLTVTCSQNMNHEYMSWYRQDPGLGLRQIYYSMNVEVTDKGDVPEGYKVSRKEKRNFPLILESPSPNQTSLYFCASRSPGLGNEKLFFGSGTQLSVL.